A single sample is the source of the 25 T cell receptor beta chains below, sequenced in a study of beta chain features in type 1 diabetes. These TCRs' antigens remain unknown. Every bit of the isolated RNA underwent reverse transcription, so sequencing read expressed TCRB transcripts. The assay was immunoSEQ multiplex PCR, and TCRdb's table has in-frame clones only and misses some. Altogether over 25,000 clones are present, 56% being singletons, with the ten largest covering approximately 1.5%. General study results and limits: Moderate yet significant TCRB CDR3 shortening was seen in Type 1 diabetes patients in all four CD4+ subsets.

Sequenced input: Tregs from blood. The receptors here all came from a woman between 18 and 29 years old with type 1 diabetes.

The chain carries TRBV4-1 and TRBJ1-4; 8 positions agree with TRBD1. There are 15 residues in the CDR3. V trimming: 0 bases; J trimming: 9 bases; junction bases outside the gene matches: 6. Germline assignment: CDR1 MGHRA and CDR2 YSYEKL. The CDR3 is CASSQEVTGDQKLFF. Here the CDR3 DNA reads TGCGCCAGCAGCCAAGAGGTGACAGGGGATCAAAAACTGTTTTTT.

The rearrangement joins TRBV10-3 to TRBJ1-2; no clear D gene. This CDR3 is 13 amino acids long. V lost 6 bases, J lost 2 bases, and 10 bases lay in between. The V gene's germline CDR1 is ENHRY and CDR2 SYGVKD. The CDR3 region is CAISLSENYGYTF. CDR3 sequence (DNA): TGTGCCATCAGCCTGTCCGAGAACTATGGCTACACCTTC.

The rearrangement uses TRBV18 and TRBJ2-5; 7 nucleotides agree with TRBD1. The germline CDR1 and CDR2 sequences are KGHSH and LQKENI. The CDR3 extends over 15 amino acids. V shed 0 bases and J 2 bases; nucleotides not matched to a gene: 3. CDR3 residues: CASSPPGTAQETQYF. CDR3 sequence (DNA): TGTGCCAGCTCACCACCAGGGACAGCGCAAGAGACCCAGTACTTC.

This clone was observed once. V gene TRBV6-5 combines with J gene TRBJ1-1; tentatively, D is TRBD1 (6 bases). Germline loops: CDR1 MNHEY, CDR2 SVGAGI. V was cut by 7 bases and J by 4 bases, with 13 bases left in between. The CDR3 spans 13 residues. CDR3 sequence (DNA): TGTGCCAGCACTGGACAGAAGGGCACTGAAGCTTTCTTT. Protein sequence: CASTGQKGTEAFF.

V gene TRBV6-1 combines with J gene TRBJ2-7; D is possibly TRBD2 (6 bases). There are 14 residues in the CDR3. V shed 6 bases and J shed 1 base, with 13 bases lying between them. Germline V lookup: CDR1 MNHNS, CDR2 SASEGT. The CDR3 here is CASRRGNPSYEQYF. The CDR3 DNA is TGTGCCAGCAGACGCGGGAATCCATCCTACGAGCAGTACTTC.

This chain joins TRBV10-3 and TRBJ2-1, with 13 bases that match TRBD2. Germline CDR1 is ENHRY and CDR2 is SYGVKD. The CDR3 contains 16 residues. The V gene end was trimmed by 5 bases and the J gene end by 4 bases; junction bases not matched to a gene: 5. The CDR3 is CAISTTGLAGYNEQFF. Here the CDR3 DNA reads TGTGCCATCAGTACCACGGGACTAGCGGGATACAATGAGCAGTTCTTC.

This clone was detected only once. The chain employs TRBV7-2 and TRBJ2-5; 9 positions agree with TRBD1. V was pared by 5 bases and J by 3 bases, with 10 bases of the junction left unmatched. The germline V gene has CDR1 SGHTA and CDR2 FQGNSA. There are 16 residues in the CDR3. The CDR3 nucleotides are TGTGCCAGCAGCCCACTGGGGTGGACAGGGGAAGAGACCCAGTACTTC. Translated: CASSPLGWTGEETQYF.

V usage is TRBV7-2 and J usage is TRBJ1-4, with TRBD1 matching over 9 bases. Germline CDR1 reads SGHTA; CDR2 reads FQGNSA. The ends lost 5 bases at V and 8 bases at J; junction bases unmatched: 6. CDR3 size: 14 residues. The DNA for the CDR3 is TGTGCCAGCAGCCCGGGGACAGGGAACGAAAAACTGTTTTTT. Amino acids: CASSPGTGNEKLFF. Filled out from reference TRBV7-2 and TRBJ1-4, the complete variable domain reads GAGVSQSPSNKVTEKGKDVELRCDPISGHTALYWYRQSLGQGLEFLIYFQGNSAPDKSGLPSDRFSAERTGGSVSTLTIQRTQQEDSAVYLCASSPGTGNEKLFFGSGTQLSVL.

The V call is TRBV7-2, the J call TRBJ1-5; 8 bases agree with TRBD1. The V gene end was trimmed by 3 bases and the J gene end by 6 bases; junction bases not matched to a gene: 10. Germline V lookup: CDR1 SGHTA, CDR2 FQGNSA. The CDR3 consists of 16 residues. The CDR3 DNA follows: TGTGCCAGCAGCTTGTTCCACAGGGGGGATGCTCAGCCCCAGCATTTT. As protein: CASSLFHRGDAQPQHF.

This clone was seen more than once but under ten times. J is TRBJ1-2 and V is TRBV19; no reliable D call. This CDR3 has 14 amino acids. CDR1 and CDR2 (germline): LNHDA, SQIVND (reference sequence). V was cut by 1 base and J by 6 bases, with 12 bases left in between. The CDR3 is CASSIVSRWNGYTF. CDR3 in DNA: TGTGCCAGTAGTATAGTCAGCAGGTGGAATGGCTACACCTTC.

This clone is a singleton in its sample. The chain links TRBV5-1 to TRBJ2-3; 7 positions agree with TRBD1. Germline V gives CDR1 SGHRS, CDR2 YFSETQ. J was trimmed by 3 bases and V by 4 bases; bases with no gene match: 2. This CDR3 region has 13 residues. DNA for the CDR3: TGCGCCAGCAGCATCAGGGGGACAGATACGCAGTATTTT. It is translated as CASSIRGTDTQYF.

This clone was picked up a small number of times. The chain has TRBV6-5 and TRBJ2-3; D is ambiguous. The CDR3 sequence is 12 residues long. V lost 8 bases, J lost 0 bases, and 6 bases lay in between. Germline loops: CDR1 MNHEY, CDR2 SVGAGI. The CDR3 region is CASGASTDTQYF. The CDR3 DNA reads TGTGCCAGCGGAGCCAGCACAGATACGCAGTATTTT.

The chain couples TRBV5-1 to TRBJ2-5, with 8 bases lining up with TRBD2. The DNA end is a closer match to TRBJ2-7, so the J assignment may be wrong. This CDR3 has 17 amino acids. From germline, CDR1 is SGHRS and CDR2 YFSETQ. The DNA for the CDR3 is TGCGCCAGCAGCTTGGCCGGGGGGGCTAGCGGGCTCTACGAGCAGTACTTC. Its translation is CASSLAGGASGLYEQYF.

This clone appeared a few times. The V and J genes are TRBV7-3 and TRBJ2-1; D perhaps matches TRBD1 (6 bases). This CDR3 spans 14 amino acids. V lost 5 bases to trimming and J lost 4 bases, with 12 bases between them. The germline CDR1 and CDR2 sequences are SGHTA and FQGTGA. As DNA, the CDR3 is TGTGCCAGCAGCCCTAGTACAGGGTACAATGAGCAGTTCTTC. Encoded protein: CASSPSTGYNEQFF. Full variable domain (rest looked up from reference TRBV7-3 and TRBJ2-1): GAGVSQTPSNKVTEKGKYVELRCDPISGHTALYWYRQSLGQGPEFLIYFQGTGAADDSGLPNDRFFAVRPEGSVSTLKIQRTERGDSAVYLCASSPSTGYNEQFFGPGTRLTVL.

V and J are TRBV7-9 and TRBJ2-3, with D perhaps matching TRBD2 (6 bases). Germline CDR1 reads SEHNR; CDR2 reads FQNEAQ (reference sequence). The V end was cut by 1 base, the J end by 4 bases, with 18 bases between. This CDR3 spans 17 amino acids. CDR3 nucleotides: TGTGCCAGCAGCTTAGGGGTCGCGGGACGACTCCCAGATACGCAGTATTTT. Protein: CASSLGVAGRLPDTQYF.

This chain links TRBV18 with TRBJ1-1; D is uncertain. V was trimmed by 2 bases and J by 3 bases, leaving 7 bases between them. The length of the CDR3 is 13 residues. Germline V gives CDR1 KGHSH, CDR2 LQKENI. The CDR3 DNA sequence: TGTGCCAGCTCACCAGCCGGTTACACTGAAGCTTTCTTT. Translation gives CASSPAGYTEAFF.

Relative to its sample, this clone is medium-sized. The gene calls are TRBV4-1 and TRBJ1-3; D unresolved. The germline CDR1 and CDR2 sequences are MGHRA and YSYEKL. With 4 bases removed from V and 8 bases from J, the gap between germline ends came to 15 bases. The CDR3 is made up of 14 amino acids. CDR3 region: CASSPQTQPDTIYF. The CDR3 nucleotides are TGCGCCAGCAGCCCTCAGACTCAACCGGACACCATATATTTT.

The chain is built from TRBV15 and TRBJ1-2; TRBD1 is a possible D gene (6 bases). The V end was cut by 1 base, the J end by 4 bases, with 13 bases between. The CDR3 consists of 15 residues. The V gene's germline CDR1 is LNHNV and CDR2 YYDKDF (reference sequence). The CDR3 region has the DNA TGTGCCACCAGCAGAGGCTCGGACAGCGCCTATGGCTACACCTTC. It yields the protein CATSRGSDSAYGYTF.

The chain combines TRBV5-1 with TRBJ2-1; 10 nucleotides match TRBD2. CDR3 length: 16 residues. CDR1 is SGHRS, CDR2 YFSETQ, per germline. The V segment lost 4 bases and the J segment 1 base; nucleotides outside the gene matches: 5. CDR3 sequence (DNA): TGCGCCAGCAGCGCATCTAGCGGGAGTTCCTACAATGAGCAGTTCTTC. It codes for CASSASSGSSYNEQFF. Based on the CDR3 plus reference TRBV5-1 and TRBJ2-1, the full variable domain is KAGVTQTPRYLIKTRGQQVTLSCSPISGHRSVSWYQQTPGQGLQFLFEYFSETQRNKGNFPGRFSGRQFSNSRSEMNVSTLELGDSALYLCASSASSGSSYNEQFFGPGTRLTVL.

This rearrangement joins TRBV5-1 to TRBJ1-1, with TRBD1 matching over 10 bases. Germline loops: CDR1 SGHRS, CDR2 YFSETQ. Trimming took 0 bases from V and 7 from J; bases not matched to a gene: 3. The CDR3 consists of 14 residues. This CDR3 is CASSLAGTGDEAFF. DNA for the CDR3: TGCGCCAGCAGCTTGGCCGGGACAGGGGATGAAGCTTTCTTT.

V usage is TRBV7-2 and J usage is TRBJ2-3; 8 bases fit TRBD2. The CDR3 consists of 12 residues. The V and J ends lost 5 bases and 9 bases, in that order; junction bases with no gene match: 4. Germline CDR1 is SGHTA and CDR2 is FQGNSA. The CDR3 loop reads CASSPGLATQYF. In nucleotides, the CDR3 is TGTGCCAGCAGCCCTGGACTAGCAACGCAGTATTTT.

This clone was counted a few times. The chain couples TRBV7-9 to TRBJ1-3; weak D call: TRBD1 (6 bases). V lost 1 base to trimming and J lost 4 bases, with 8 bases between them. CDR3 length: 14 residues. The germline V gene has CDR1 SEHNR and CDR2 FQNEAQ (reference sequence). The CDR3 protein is CASSLGTAGNTIYF. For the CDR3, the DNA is TGTGCCAGCAGCTTAGGGACAGCCGGAAACACCATATATTTT.

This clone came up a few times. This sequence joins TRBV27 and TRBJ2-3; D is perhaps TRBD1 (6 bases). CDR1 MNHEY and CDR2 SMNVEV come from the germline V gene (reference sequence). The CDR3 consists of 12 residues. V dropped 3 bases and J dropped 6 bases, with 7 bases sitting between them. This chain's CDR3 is CASSLRGDTQYF. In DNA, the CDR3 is TGTGCCAGCAGTTTGAGGGGGGATACGCAGTATTTT.

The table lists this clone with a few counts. The CDR3 nucleotides are TGCAGCGTTGCCTTCGGGAAACCGGAGGGAAACACCATATATTTT. This encodes CSVAFGKPEGNTIYF. The chain joins TRBV29-1 to TRBJ1-3; D ambiguous. The germline CDR1 and CDR2 sequences are SQVTM and ANQGSEA. The ends were cut back, 4 bases at V and 4 bases at J, with 17 bases in the middle. The CDR3 spans 15 residues.

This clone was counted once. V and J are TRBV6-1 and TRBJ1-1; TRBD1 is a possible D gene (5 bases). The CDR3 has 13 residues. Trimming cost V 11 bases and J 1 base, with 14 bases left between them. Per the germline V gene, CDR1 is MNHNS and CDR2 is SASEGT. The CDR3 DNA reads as TGTGCCGCGAGCAGGGAAGCGAACACTGAAGCTTTCTTT. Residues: CAASREANTEAFF.